What follows are 10 T cell receptor beta chains derived from one specimen sequenced in a study of cytotoxic CD8 clonotypes in ibrutinib-treated CLL. Produced via immunoSEQ multiplex PCR; TCRdb's table is partial and in-frame only. The data contain under 300,000 clones, 70% of them singletons. The material was PBMCs, obtained after 24 months of ibrutinib treatment. Receptors were obtained from a human donor with chronic lymphocytic leukemia.

This clone was detected only once. The chain couples TRBV28 to TRBJ1-1; D is undetermined. Trimming shortened V by 1 base and J by 5 bases, and 11 bases separated the two germline ends. The CDR3 consists of 14 residues. CDR1 is MDHEN, CDR2 SYDVKM, per germline. CDR3 region: CASSLSAGWTEAFF. The CDR3 DNA follows: TGTGCCAGCAGTTTATCGGCAGGTTGGACTGAAGCTTTCTTT.

This clone was seen a few times. The V call is TRBV5-1, the J call TRBJ2-5; possible D gene TRBD2, 6 bases. The CDR3 runs 14 residues. CDR1 SGHRS and CDR2 YFSETQ come from the germline V gene. Trimming left V 6 bases short and J 4 bases short, with 16 bases between. The CDR3 DNA is TGCGCCAGCATGGTTAACCTGGGGGGAGAGACCCAGTACTTC. Amino acids: CASMVNLGGETQYF.

This clone came up a few times. The rearrangement links TRBV7-3 to TRBJ2-2, with D tentatively TRBD1 or TRBD2 (6 bases each). Between the trimmed V and J ends, which lost 6 bases and 7 bases, there was a span of 15 bases. Germline lookup yields CDR1 SGHTA and CDR2 FQGTGA. The CDR3 covers 14 residues. The CDR3 region is CASRGPGEVGELFF. Here the CDR3 DNA reads TGTGCCAGCAGAGGGCCAGGGGAGGTCGGGGAGCTGTTTTTT.

This clone was seen more than once but under ten times. The J gene is TRBJ2-5, the V gene TRBV6-6; D unclear. V was cut by 0 bases and J by 5 bases, with 7 bases left in between. The germline V gene has CDR1 MNHNY and CDR2 SVGAGI (reference sequence). This CDR3 comprises 13 residues. CDR3 loop: CASSYSVGETQYF. CDR3 in DNA: TGTGCCAGCAGTTACTCAGTCGGGGAGACCCAGTACTTC.

This rearrangement joins TRBV7-2 to TRBJ1-5; 7 positions agree with TRBD1. The CDR3 spans 18 residues. Germline CDR1 reads SGHTA; CDR2 reads FQGNSA. J lost 0 bases, V lost 4 bases, and 12 bases had no gene match. The CDR3 reads CASSSTGAIFHSNQPQHF. For the CDR3, the DNA is TGTGCCAGCAGCTCCACAGGGGCCATTTTCCATAGCAATCAGCCCCAGCATTTT.

The chain employs TRBV7-2 and TRBJ1-5; D unclear. Trimming stripped 5 bases from V and 0 bases from J, with 11 bases between. CDR3 size: 15 residues. The germline gives CDR1 SGHTA, CDR2 FQGNSA. In DNA form, the CDR3 reads TGTGCCAGCAGCCGAAGGACGGATAGCAATCAGCCCCAGCATTTT. This gives the protein CASSRRTDSNQPQHF.

The CDR3 nucleotides are TGTGCCAGTAGTTTCAGGGATGGGGTGAACACTGAAGCTTTCTTT. Translating gives CASSFRDGVNTEAFF. The chain carries TRBV19 and TRBJ1-1, with D possibly TRBD1 on 5 matching bases. The V and J ends lost 5 bases and 0 bases respectively, with 13 bases between them. The CDR3 consists of 15 residues. Germline V gene lookup returns CDR1 LNHDA and CDR2 SQIVND (reference sequence).

This chain connects TRBV4-2 to TRBJ2-7; perhaps TRBD1 as D (6 bases). Germline CDR1 is LGHNA and CDR2 is YNFKEQ. Trimming took off 3 bases at V and 4 bases at J, with 22 bases between the two ends. The CDR3 is 17 amino acids. CDR3 nucleotides: TGTGCCAGCAGCCATAACAGATGGACAGAACGGTTTTACGAGCAGTACTTC. Translated: CASSHNRWTERFYEQYF.

This clone was seen more than once but under ten times. This CDR3 is CASSQGPSGDVTGELFF. As DNA, the CDR3 is TGTGCCAGCAGCCAAGGACCTAGCGGAGACGTCACCGGGGAGCTGTTTTTT. The chain has TRBV4-2 and TRBJ2-2; 7 bases are shared with TRBD2. The junction had 9 bases not matched to a gene; V was cut back by 1 base and J by 4 bases. The CDR3 is 17 amino acids. CDR1 and CDR2 (germline): LGHNA, YNFKEQ.

The chain has TRBV19 and TRBJ2-1; tentative D call: TRBD2 (6 bases). The CDR3 is 19 amino acids. The germline CDR1 and CDR2 sequences are LNHDA and SQIVND (reference sequence). V was shortened by 9 bases and J by 2 bases, with 29 bases between the two germline ends. The CDR3 DNA follows: TGTGCCAGCCGAGGGGCGGGGAGTTATAGTTTGGCGGCCTACAATGAGCAGTTCTTC. It specifies CASRGAGSYSLAAYNEQFF.